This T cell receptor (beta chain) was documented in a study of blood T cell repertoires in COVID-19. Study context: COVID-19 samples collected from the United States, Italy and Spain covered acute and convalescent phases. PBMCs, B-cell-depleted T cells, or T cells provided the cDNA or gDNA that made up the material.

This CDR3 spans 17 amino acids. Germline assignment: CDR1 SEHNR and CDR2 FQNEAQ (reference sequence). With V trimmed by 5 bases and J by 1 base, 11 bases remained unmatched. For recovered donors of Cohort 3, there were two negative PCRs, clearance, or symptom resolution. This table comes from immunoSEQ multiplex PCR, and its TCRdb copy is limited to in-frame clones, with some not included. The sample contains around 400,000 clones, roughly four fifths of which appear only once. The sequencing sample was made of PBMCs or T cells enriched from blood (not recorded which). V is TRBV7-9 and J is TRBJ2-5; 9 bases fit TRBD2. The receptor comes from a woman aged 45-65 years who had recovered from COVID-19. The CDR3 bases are TGTGCCAGCAGCGCCCCTGTGAGCGGGGGGTTCCAAGAGACCCAGTACTTC. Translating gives CASSAPVSGGFQETQYF.